Each of the 19 T cell receptor beta chains below was sequenced from the same sample in a study of blood T cell repertoires in COVID-19. The protocol was immunoSEQ multiplex PCR, while the TCRdb copy is restricted to in-frame clones and leaves out a portion. The sample shows 35,000 to 40,000 clones, around 90% of them seen only once. Sequencing used peripheral blood. The origin of the receptors is a man in his sixties with COVID-19, enrolled during active disease.

The DNA for the CDR3 is TGTGCCAGCAGTCAGCAAAGCGGGAGAGAGACCCAGTACTTC. Its translation: CASSQQSGRETQYF. This chain links TRBV4-2 with TRBJ2-5, with TRBD2 identical over 8 bases. Germline-derived CDR1 and CDR2 are LGHNA and YNFKEQ. Unmatched junction bases numbered 7, after V lost 6 bases and J lost 4 bases. The CDR3 runs 14 residues.

The V gene is TRBV21-1, the J gene TRBJ1-2; TRBD1 is the table's D call, not checked against the DNA. TRBV21-1 represents a pseudogene. The CDR3 has 17 residues. CDR3: CASSKRLQDSPNYGYTF. CDR3 DNA sequence: TGTGCCAGCAGCAAGCGACTTCAGGACAGCCCTAACTATGGCTACACCTTC.

The chain links TRBV7-6 to TRBJ2-7; 7 positions agree with TRBD1. Trimming took 1 base from V and 6 from J; bases not matched to a gene: 6. The germline V gene has CDR1 SGHVS and CDR2 FNYEAQ. The CDR3 is 14 residues long. CDR3 sequence (DNA): TGTGCCAGCAGCTTAGGACAGGGATCCGGCGAGCAGTACTTC. Protein: CASSLGQGSGEQYF.

The chain joins TRBV6-5 to TRBJ1-5, with D possibly matching TRBD1 (5 bases). This CDR3 is 15 amino acids long. Between the trimmed V and J ends, which lost 6 bases and 0 bases, there was a span of 12 bases. Germline values: CDR1 MNHEY, CDR2 SVGAGI. The CDR3 is CASSTGFYSNQPQHF. Written as DNA, the CDR3 is TGTGCCAGCAGCACAGGATTTTATAGCAATCAGCCCCAGCATTTT.

The chain combines TRBV29-1 with TRBJ1-1; 7 bases are shared with TRBD1. The V gene end was trimmed by 8 bases and the J gene end by 1 base; junction bases not matched to a gene: 7. Per the germline V gene, CDR1 is SQVTM and CDR2 is ANQGSEA. The CDR3 covers 13 residues. The CDR3 region is CSLTGSANTEAFF. The CDR3 nucleotides are TGCAGCTTGACAGGGAGTGCGAACACTGAAGCTTTCTTT.

The rearrangement joins TRBV11-1 to TRBJ2-1; a weak D match, TRBD1 (5 bases). The length of the CDR3 is 14 residues. The V gene lost 5 bases and the J gene lost 6 bases, with 14 bases spanning the gap. Germline-derived CDR1 and CDR2 are SGHAT and FQDESV (reference sequence). Written as DNA, the CDR3 is TGTGCCAGCAGCCGTTCAGGGAATCGCAATGAGCAGTTCTTC. This sequence encodes CASSRSGNRNEQFF.

This rearrangement joins TRBV2 to TRBJ2-1; TRBD2 matches 7 bases. With V trimmed by 1 base and J by 1 base, 7 bases remained unmatched. Germline V CDR1 and CDR2: SNHLY, FYNNEI. There are 17 residues in the CDR3. The CDR3 DNA reads TGTGCCAGCAGTGAAGAGGGCGGGAGTACATCCTACAATGAGCAGTTCTTC. This codes for CASSEEGGSTSYNEQFF.

This clone was recorded once. The V gene is TRBV10-3, the J gene TRBJ1-2; D is uncertain. V was cut by 2 bases and J by 8 bases, with 9 bases left in between. The germline V gene encodes CDR1 ENHRY and CDR2 SYGVKD. The CDR3 covers 12 residues. CDR3 bases: TGTGCCATCAGTGAGCGGGGAGTCGGCTACACCTTC. This translates into CAISERGVGYTF.

The chain is built from TRBV7-2 and TRBJ1-2; 8 positions agree with TRBD1. After removal of 5 bases from V and 3 bases from J, the junction contained 5 bases not matched to a gene. The germline V gene encodes CDR1 SGHTA and CDR2 FQGNSA. The CDR3 runs 14 residues. The CDR3: CASSIGQGDYGYTF. The DNA for the CDR3 is TGTGCCAGCAGCATAGGACAGGGTGACTATGGCTACACCTTC. Using reference TRBV7-2 and TRBJ1-2 for the parts outside the CDR3, the full variable domain is GAGVSQSPSNKVTEKGKDVELRCDPISGHTALYWYRQSLGQGLEFLIYFQGNSAPDKSGLPSDRFSAERTGGSVSTLTIQRTQQEDSAVYLCASSIGQGDYGYTFGSGTRLTVV.

This sequence joins TRBV10-3 and TRBJ2-1, with 7 bases matching TRBD1. Trimming removed 3 bases from V and 6 bases from J; junction bases left unmatched: 14. This CDR3 is built from 17 residues. Germline assignment: CDR1 ENHRY and CDR2 SYGVKD. In DNA form, the CDR3 reads TGTGCCATCAGTGATAACAAGGGGGCGCTAACTAGCAATGAGCAGTTCTTC. Residues: CAISDNKGALTSNEQFF.

V usage is TRBV28 and J usage is TRBJ1-2; 7 bases agree with TRBD1. V was pared by 5 bases and J by 6 bases, with 12 bases of the junction left unmatched. The CDR3 sequence is 15 residues long. Germline V gene lookup returns CDR1 MDHEN and CDR2 SYDVKM. The CDR3 protein is CASSQHGTVGNGYTF. In nucleotides, the CDR3 is TGTGCCAGCAGTCAGCATGGGACAGTGGGGAATGGCTACACCTTC.

The chain joins TRBV5-6 to TRBJ2-6; D not resolved. The V gene's germline CDR1 is SGHDT and CDR2 YYEEEE. The CDR3 has 18 residues. Trimming shortened V by 0 bases and J by 0 bases, and 13 bases separated the two germline ends. The CDR3 is CASSLDVLTVSGANVLTF. As DNA, the CDR3 is TGTGCCAGCAGCTTGGATGTTCTAACGGTCTCTGGGGCCAACGTCCTGACTTTC.

The chain couples TRBV19 to TRBJ1-2; a possible D gene is TRBD1 (6 bases). Per the germline V gene, CDR1 is LNHDA and CDR2 is SQIVND (reference sequence). V lost 4 bases and J 1 base, leaving 13 bases between the germline ends. The CDR3 is 15 amino acids. Here the CDR3 reads CASSTYRESNYGYTF. The CDR3 nucleotides read TGTGCCAGTAGTACATACAGGGAGAGTAACTATGGCTACACCTTC.

The sample holds a few counts of this clone. V is TRBV9 and J is TRBJ2-5, with 11 nucleotides matching TRBD2. V was pared by 3 bases and J by 5 bases, with 15 bases of the junction left unmatched. Per germline, CDR1 SGDLS and CDR2 YYNGEE. CDR3 length: 18 residues. The DNA for the CDR3 is TGTGCCAGCAGCGCTACACATATTAGCGGGAGGGTTTCTGAGACCCAGTACTTC. Its protein is CASSATHISGRVSETQYF.

This clone has a handful of counts. CDR3 region: CASSLTDSPQHF. CDR3 DNA sequence: TGTGCCAGCAGCTTAACGGACAGTCCCCAGCATTTT. The chain couples TRBV7-9 to TRBJ1-5; D is perhaps TRBD1 (6 bases). CDR3 length: 12 amino acids. Germline values: CDR1 SEHNR, CDR2 FQNEAQ (reference sequence). V was clipped by 2 bases and J by 10 bases, with 9 bases between them.

J is TRBJ1-4 and V is TRBV7-8; no firm D call. Germline V CDR1 and CDR2: SGHVS, FQNEAQ. The germline V and J ends were trimmed by 6 bases and 0 bases, with 17 bases remaining between them. The CDR3 has 17 amino acids. The CDR3 loop is CASSSFLHGSTNEKLFF. The CDR3 coding sequence is TGTGCCAGCAGTTCCTTCCTTCACGGTTCAACTAATGAAAAACTGTTTTTT. The variable domain in full, with the rest retrieved from reference TRBV7-8 and TRBJ1-4, is GAGVSQSPRYKVAKRGQDVALRCDPISGHVSLFWYQQALGQGPEFLTYFQNEAQLDKSGLPSDRFFAERPEGSVSTLKIQRTQQEDSAVYLCASSSFLHGSTNEKLFFGSGTQLSVL.

This clone came up once. The rearrangement uses TRBV14 and TRBJ2-7; 7 positions agree with TRBD1. The V and J ends lost 8 bases and 6 bases, in that order; junction bases with no gene match: 10. Germline V gene data show CDR1 as SGHDN and CDR2 as FVKESK. The CDR3 consists of 13 residues. The CDR3 nucleotides are TGTGCCAGCTCAAACAGGGGTTCGGGCGAGCAGTACTTC. Encoded protein: CASSNRGSGEQYF.

The CDR3 bases are TGTGCCAGCCGTCGGGGGAGTAAGCAGGAGGTTGAGCAGTTCTTC. Its translation: CASRRGSKQEVEQFF. The chain uses TRBV4-2 and TRBJ2-1, with a tentative D call TRBD2 (6 bases). The V and J ends lost 8 bases and 9 bases respectively, with 23 bases between them. CDR1 is LGHNA, CDR2 YNFKEQ, per germline. This CDR3 comprises 15 residues.

The CDR3 bases are TGTGCCAGTGGATGGGACAGGGGTTACAATGAGCAGTTCTTC. It codes for CASGWDRGYNEQFF. The chain has TRBV19 and TRBJ2-1, with 10 bases lining up with TRBD1. V lost 8 bases and J lost 4; bases outside the gene matches: 5. This CDR3 comprises 14 residues. The germline CDR1 and CDR2 sequences are LNHDA and SQIVND (reference sequence).